The 9 T cell receptor beta chains reported below all come from one sample, sequenced in a study of blood T cell repertoires in COVID-19. Only in-frame clones appear in the TCRdb table, and some are missing; sequencing was by immunoSEQ multiplex PCR. The table lists roughly 500,000 clones, about 88% of them singletons. Sequenced: peripheral blood. These TCRs come from a man between 18 and 35 years old with COVID-19, enrolled during active disease.

V is TRBV5-1 and J is TRBJ2-2; 7 nucleotides agree with TRBD2. Germline CDR1 reads SGHRS; CDR2 reads YFSETQ. The CDR3 covers 15 residues. V was clipped by 3 bases and J by 3 bases; unmatched bases: 5. CDR3 region: CASSSPGGDTGELFF. CDR3 in DNA: TGCGCCAGCAGCTCCCCGGGAGGTGACACCGGGGAGCTGTTTTTT.

The chain recombines TRBV5-4 with TRBJ1-4, with D possibly TRBD1 on 5 matching bases. V was clipped by 4 bases and J by 0 bases, with 10 bases between them. The germline CDR1 and CDR2 sequences are SGHNT and YYREEE (reference sequence). The CDR3 spans 15 residues. The CDR3 loop reads CASSTDRSTNEKLFF. In nucleotides, the CDR3 is TGTGCCAGCAGCACAGACAGATCAACTAATGAAAAACTGTTTTTT.

The genes are TRBV5-4 and TRBJ1-2; D ambiguous. The CDR3 totals 13 residues. Between the trimmed V and J ends, which lost 1 base and 3 bases, there was a span of 7 bases. Germline loops: CDR1 SGHNT, CDR2 YYREEE (reference sequence). CDR3 DNA: TGTGCCAGCAGCTTGAGGGAGGACTATGGCTACACCTTC. This encodes CASSLREDYGYTF.

V gene TRBV5-6 combines with J gene TRBJ2-3; D call uncertain. The CDR3 spans 14 residues. Looked up from germline, CDR1 is SGHDT and CDR2 is YYEEEE. The V end lost 2 bases, the J end lost 3 bases, and 10 bases lay between the germline ends. This CDR3 is CASSLLRSTDTQYF. DNA of the CDR3: TGTGCCAGCAGCTTACTTCGGTCTACAGATACGCAGTATTTT.

This rearrangement joins TRBV4-1 to TRBJ2-7; a possible D gene is TRBD2 (5 bases). Germline values: CDR1 MGHRA, CDR2 YSYEKL. The V end lost 3 bases, the J end lost 3 bases, and 15 bases lay between the germline ends. This CDR3 is 15 amino acids long. CDR3 residues: CASSQDPRDIYEQYF. Here the CDR3 DNA reads TGCGCCAGCAGCCAGGACCCCCGGGATATCTACGAGCAGTACTTC.

The chain links TRBV10-1 to TRBJ1-2; no definite D call. Germline V lookup: CDR1 WNHNN, CDR2 SYGVQD (reference sequence). The CDR3 is 14 residues long. Trimming stripped 0 bases from V and 4 bases from J, with 9 bases between. The CDR3 nucleotides are TGCGCCAGCAGTGAGTCGACTCTCGGCTATGGCTACACCTTC. Translation gives CASSESTLGYGYTF.

V gene TRBV2 combines with J gene TRBJ2-2; D gene ambiguous. Germline V CDR1 and CDR2: SNHLY, FYNNEI. The ends were cut back, 5 bases at V and 4 bases at J, with 5 bases in the middle. CDR3 size: 12 residues. The CDR3: CASSIGTGELFF. CDR3 coding DNA: TGTGCCAGCAGTATCGGCACCGGGGAGCTGTTTTTT.

This sequence joins TRBV7-9 and TRBJ1-2; D remains ambiguous. Germline V gene data show CDR1 as SEHNR and CDR2 as FQNEAQ (reference sequence). This CDR3 is built from 14 residues. Trimming left V 5 bases short and J 4 bases short, with 14 bases between. The CDR3 is CASSRAGSSYGYTF. The CDR3 coding sequence is TGTGCCAGCAGCCGTGCGGGGAGTAGCTATGGCTACACCTTC. The full variable domain, rest sourced from reference TRBV7-9 and TRBJ1-2, is DTGVSQNPRHKITKRGQNVTFRCDPISEHNRLYWYRQTLGQGPEFLTYFQNEAQLEKSRLLSDRFSAERPKGSFSTLEIQRTEQGDSAMYLCASSRAGSSYGYTFGSGTRLTVV.

The rearrangement links TRBV29-1 to TRBJ2-1; no reliable D call. Germline assignment: CDR1 SQVTM and CDR2 ANQGSEA. CDR3 length: 11 residues. The ends were cut back, 3 bases at V and 8 bases at J, with 8 bases in the middle. The CDR3 bases are TGCAGCGTTGACCCACGGGATGAGCAGTTCTTC. Amino acids: CSVDPRDEQFF.